The clone carrying this T cell receptor (beta chain) has ten or more counts. The V and J ends lost 2 bases and 10 bases respectively, with 12 bases between them. The germline gives CDR1 MNHEY, CDR2 SMNVEV (reference sequence). The CDR3 has 14 amino acids. This sample stems from a study of blood T cell repertoires in COVID-19. Study summary: In each case, the material was cDNA or gDNA derived from T cells, B-cell-depleted T cells, or PBMCs.

In the authors' methods: It was from reference gene primer amplification that nucleated cell counts were estimated. Sequenced by immunoSEQ multiplex PCR; TCRdb stores in-frame clones only, minus some. The V and J calls and clone size were taken over from that table, and D and trimming were inferred from the DNA. In the table there are 150,000 or so clones, approximately 80% of which are singletons. The sequence came from a woman aged 45-59 years with acute or convalescent COVID-19. This sequence joins TRBV27 and TRBJ1-6; D remains ambiguous. The source material was peripheral blood. CDR3 protein: CASSLTGLGSPLHF. In DNA, the CDR3 is TGTGCCAGCAGTTTAACTGGGTTGGGCTCACCCCTCCACTTT.